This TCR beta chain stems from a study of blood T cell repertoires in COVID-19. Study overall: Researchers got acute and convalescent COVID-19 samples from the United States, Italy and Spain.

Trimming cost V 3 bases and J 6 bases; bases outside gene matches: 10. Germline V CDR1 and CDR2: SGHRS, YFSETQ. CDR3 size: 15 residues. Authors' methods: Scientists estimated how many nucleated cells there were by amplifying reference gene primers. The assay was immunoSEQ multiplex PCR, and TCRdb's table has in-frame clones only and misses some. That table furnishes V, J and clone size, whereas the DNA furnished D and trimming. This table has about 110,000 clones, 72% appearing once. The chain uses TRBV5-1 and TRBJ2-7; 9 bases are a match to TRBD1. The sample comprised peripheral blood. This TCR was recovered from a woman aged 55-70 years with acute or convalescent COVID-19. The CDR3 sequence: CASSSDRGLLGEQYF. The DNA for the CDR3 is TGCGCCAGCAGCTCGGACAGGGGACTACTCGGCGAGCAGTACTTC.